The clone carrying this T cell receptor beta chain was counted a single time. Data came from immunoSEQ multiplex PCR; TCRdb stores just in-frame clones and leaves some out. The table lists about 250,000 clones, 85% to 90% of them singletons. This specimen comes from a study of blood T cell repertoires in COVID-19. Cohort assignment relied on participant-reported clinical history. Germline V gene data show CDR1 as SGHKS and CDR2 as YYEKEE (reference sequence). J gave up 12 bases and V 3 bases, and 10 bases lay outside the gene matches. The CDR3 loop spans 13 amino acids. The chain employs TRBV5-5 and TRBJ2-7; 9 bases line up with TRBD1. The receptor was derived from a man aged 35-49 years who had recovered from COVID-19. The sample comprised PBMCs or T cells enriched from blood (not recorded which). CDR3 in amino acids: CASSSGDREKRYF. The DNA of the CDR3 is TGTGCCAGCAGCTCCGGGGACAGGGAAAAGCGGTACTTC.